A selection of T cell receptor beta chains follows, all from one sample in a study of T-cell memory formation after mild COVID-19. One entry per CDR3 protein, called by TCRdb with MiXCR from the 5' RACE reads. This table has roughly 510,000 distinct CDR3 sequences, approximately 15% appearing once. The sample consisted of PBMCs or a T cell subset sorted from them (not recorded which). These receptors all come from an adult woman who had mild COVID-19 (a few samples of this study predate the infection). Cell type and time point are not known. The CDR3 runs from the conserved cysteine through the conserved F or W.

V gene: TRBV12-3/TRBV12-4; CDR3 protein: CASTPRGLDFGEQYF
V gene: TRBV20-1; CDR3 protein: CSARGHLDTGELFF
V gene: TRBV4-2; CDR3 protein: CASSHIGTGVNEQFF
V gene: TRBV7-8; CDR3 protein: CASSLDRGAYGYTF
V gene: TRBV5-1; CDR3 protein: CASSSGGGKETQYF
V gene: TRBV20-1; CDR3 protein: CSARDLAGGSRSTDTQYF
V gene: TRBV12-3/TRBV12-4; CDR3 protein: CASSQLAGGAYNEQFF
V gene: TRBV20-1; CDR3 protein: CSARADVNTEAFF
V gene: TRBV3-1; CDR3 protein: CASSQVPGGQRGSYEQYF
V gene: TRBV11-3; CDR3 protein: CASSHRGRRGELFF
V gene: TRBV20-1; CDR3 protein: CSARTHLVDSYNEQFF
V gene: TRBV7-8; CDR3 protein: CASSGIGSSYNEQFF
V gene: TRBV11-2; CDR3 protein: CASSLELAGLKYF
V gene: TRBV7-9; CDR3 protein: CASSLVGAYTYEQYF
V gene: TRBV18; CDR3 protein: CASSLPVDTQYF
V gene: TRBV2; CDR3 protein: CASSEEAGGRSEQFF